This is a list of T cell receptor beta chains from one sample in a study of shared clonotypes between healthy human individuals. Produced via immunoSEQ multiplex PCR; TCRdb's table is partial and in-frame only. The sample shows over a million clones, 95% to 99% of them seen only once. The sequenced sample consisted of naive CD4+ T cells sorted from blood. The receptors come from a man aged 25-45 years in good health. CDR3s include the opening cysteine and the closing phenylalanine or tryptophan. The D gene is left open where the match is weak. Size values are once, few and many counts, or a class for expanded clones, and some rows have none.

v_gene,j_gene,abundance,d_gene,CDR3nt,CDR3aa
TRBV18,TRBJ1-2,NA,NA,TGTGCCAGCTCAACCCGAGGGGGAAACTATGGCTACACCTTC,CASSTRGGNYGYTF
TRBV18,TRBJ1-5,NA,TRBD1,TGTGCCAGCTCACCAGGGACAGGGGGCGGACCTACGAATCAGCCCCAGCATTTT,CASSPGTGGGPTNQPQHF
TRBV7-8,TRBJ2-7,once,TRBD1,TGTGCCAGCAGCTCCACGGGACAGGGAGGTGAGGAGCAGTACTTC,CASSSTGQGGEEQYF
TRBV9,TRBJ2-2,once,TRBD1,TGTGCCAGCAGCCCACGGACAGGGTACACCGGGGAGCTGTTTTTT,CASSPRTGYTGELFF
TRBV4-2,TRBJ2-7,NA,NA,TGTGCCAGCAGCCCGCCCCAGCGGAACACCTACGAGCAGTACTTC,CASSPPQRNTYEQYF
TRBV11-2,TRBJ1-5,NA,NA,TGTGCCAGCAGCGGTGTTAAGGGAAAGGGTCAGCCCCAGCATTTT,CASSGVKGKGQPQHF
TRBV2,TRBJ2-1,NA,TRBD1,TGTGCCACCCGGGACAGGGCAAACAATGAGCAGTTCTTC,CATRDRANNEQFF
TRBV27,TRBJ2-7,NA,NA,TGTGCCAGCAGTTTCCTAAGTCAGGGCGTGCCCTACGAGCAGTACTTC,CASSFLSQGVPYEQYF
TRBV9,TRBJ1-1,once,NA,TGTGCCAGCAGCGTAGCAAGGGGAACTGAAGCTTTCTTT,CASSVARGTEAFF
TRBV27,TRBJ2-7,NA,NA,TGTGCCAGCAGTCCCGGAGCTCCCGGAACCTACGAGCAGTACTTC,CASSPGAPGTYEQYF
TRBV18,TRBJ2-5,NA,NA,TGTGCCAGCTCACGACTCTTAGGGGTCGGGGAGACCCAGTACTTC,CASSRLLGVGETQYF
TRBV11-2,TRBJ1-1,NA,TRBD1,TGTGCCAGCAGCTTATTAACCCGATGGACAGGGAAGAACACTGAAGCTTTCTTT,CASSLLTRWTGKNTEAFF
TRBV6-5,TRBJ2-7,NA,TRBD1,TGTGCCAGCAGGGGCCGCGGGGACAGGGTAGATAAGCAGTACTTC,CASRGRGDRVDKQYF
TRBV5-1,TRBJ1-5,NA,NA,TGCGCCAGCAGCTTGGAAGGGGTCGGCAATCAGCCCCAGCATTTT,CASSLEGVGNQPQHF
TRBV7-7,TRBJ2-3,NA,NA,TGTGCCAGCAGTGCACGGGACACCGTCACAGATACGCAGTATTTT,CASSARDTVTDTQYF
TRBV2,TRBJ2-7,NA,TRBD1,TGTGCCAGCAATAGACCGGGACAGGGAGACTACGAGCAGTACTTC,CASNRPGQGDYEQYF
TRBV4-1,TRBJ1-5,NA,TRBD1,TGCGCCAGCAGCCGGGACAGGGGATATCAGCCCCAGCATTTT,CASSRDRGYQPQHF
TRBV5-1,TRBJ1-1,NA,NA,TGCGCCAGCAGCAATCAGGGTGAAGCAGCTTTCTTT,CASSNQGEAAFF
TRBV2,TRBJ2-5,once,NA,TGTGCCAGCAGTGTAGAAGAGACCCAGTACTTC,CASSVEETQYF
TRBV6-6,TRBJ1-4,NA,NA,TGTGCCAGCAGTTACTCTTCCCTCGAAAAACTGTTTTTT,CASSYSSLEKLFF
TRBV5-1,TRBJ2-7,NA,NA,TGCGCCAGCAGTCAGGGGTCTGGAGGCGAGCAGTACTTC,CASSQGSGGEQYF
TRBV28,TRBJ2-2,NA,NA,TGTGCCAGCAGTTCGCGTCGGAGATACACCGGGGAGCTGTTTTTT,CASSSRRRYTGELFF
TRBV9,TRBJ2-7,NA,NA,TGTGCCAGCAGCGTCGCCTCGAACTCGGGTGAGCAGTACTTC,CASSVASNSGEQYF
TRBV19,TRBJ1-3,NA,TRBD1,TGTGCCAGTCGGGACAGGGGCGGAAACACCATATATTTT,CASRDRGGNTIYF
TRBV5-4,TRBJ2-5,NA,TRBD2,TGTGCCAGCAGTTTTACTAGCGCAGAGACCCAGTACTTC,CASSFTSAETQYF
TRBV30,TRBJ2-7,NA,TRBD1,TGTGCCTGGAGTGTACGGGACAGGGGGATCCTCTCCTACGAGCAGTACTTC,CAWSVRDRGILSYEQYF
TRBV2,TRBJ2-7,NA,TRBD2,TGTGCCAGCACCATCAGCGGGATCGGCGAGCAGTACTTC,CASTISGIGEQYF
TRBV11-2,TRBJ2-6,NA,NA,TGTGCCAGCAGCTTAGATTCGTTTGCAGCACCCTCTGGGGCCAACGTCCTGACTTTC,CASSLDSFAAPSGANVLTF
TRBV6-4,TRBJ2-2,NA,NA,TGTGCCAGCACCCGGCAGGTGGGCGGGGAGCTGTTTTTT,CASTRQVGGELFF
TRBV7-8,TRBJ1-5,NA,NA,TGTGCCAGCAGCTTAGCCCCCGACAATCAGCCCCAGCATTTT,CASSLAPDNQPQHF
TRBV7-2,TRBJ2-5,NA,NA,TGTGCCAGCAGCTTAGCCCTGACTAGAGGGGAGACCCAGTACTTC,CASSLALTRGETQYF
TRBV5-1,TRBJ2-3,NA,NA,TGCGCCAGCAGCTTGGAAGGCAGGGGCACAGATACGCAGTATTTT,CASSLEGRGTDTQYF
TRBV19,TRBJ1-1,once,TRBD1,TGTGCCAGTAGTGCCAGACAGGGAGGCACTGAAGCTTTCTTT,CASSARQGGTEAFF
TRBV7-2,TRBJ1-3,NA,NA,TGTGCCAGCAGCCTACCGGGACTGACCTCTGGAAACACCATATATTTT,CASSLPGLTSGNTIYF
TRBV7-2,TRBJ2-7,once,TRBD2,TGTGCCAGCAGCTTAAGGACTAGCGGGGCCTACGAGCAGTACTTC,CASSLRTSGAYEQYF
TRBV6-1,TRBJ2-4,NA,NA,TGTGCCAGCAGTGAAGGTCCTCCTGCCGACATTCAGTACTTC,CASSEGPPADIQYF
TRBV18,TRBJ2-7,NA,TRBD2,TGTGCCAGCTCACCACCCGGACTAGCTACGTACGAGCAGTACTTC,CASSPPGLATYEQYF
TRBV11-2,TRBJ1-3,NA,TRBD1,TGTGCCAGCAGCCCGGGGACAGGAAGCTCTGGAAACACCATATATTTT,CASSPGTGSSGNTIYF
TRBV10-3,TRBJ2-1,NA,TRBD1,TGTGCCATAAGAGAGGACAGGGGGATCGATAATGAGCAGTTCTTC,CAIREDRGIDNEQFF
TRBV7-2,TRBJ2-7,NA,TRBD1,TGTGCCAGCAGCTTTCGACAGGGCTACGAGCAGTACTTC,CASSFRQGYEQYF
TRBV7-6,TRBJ2-3,NA,TRBD2,TGTGCCAGCAGTCGCCTAGCGGGGGCAACAGATACGCAGTATTTT,CASSRLAGATDTQYF
TRBV19,TRBJ2-1,NA,TRBD1,TGTGCCAGTAGTACAGGGGGCAGGAATGAGCAGTTCTTC,CASSTGGRNEQFF
TRBV28,TRBJ1-1,NA,TRBD1,TGTGCCAGCAGTCAACCGGACAGGTATGGAGTTGAAGCTTTCTTT,CASSQPDRYGVEAFF
TRBV2,TRBJ2-5,NA,NA,TGTGCCAGCAGAGGCGGGATGGCGGAGACCCAGTACTTC,CASRGGMAETQYF
TRBV7-2,TRBJ2-1,NA,NA,TGTGCCAGCAGCGCCGGGACCCCCCTGAGGGAGCAGTTCTTC,CASSAGTPLREQFF
TRBV11-2,TRBJ2-7,once,NA,TGTGCCAGCAGCTTAGATGAACAGTACGAGCAGTACTTC,CASSLDEQYEQYF
TRBV11-2,TRBJ2-3,NA,NA,TGTGCCAGCAGCCCCGAGACGCTATTCACAGATACGCAGTATTTT,CASSPETLFTDTQYF
TRBV19,TRBJ2-2,NA,TRBD1,TGTGCCAGTAGTGTCCTACCGGGACAGGGGGCCGGGGAGCTGTTTTTT,CASSVLPGQGAGELFF
TRBV6-5,TRBJ1-1,NA,NA,TGTGCCAGCAGTCCGGGACTGTCGAACACTGAAGCTTTCTTT,CASSPGLSNTEAFF
TRBV11-2,TRBJ2-1,NA,NA,TGTGCCAGCAGCCCGGGTTCTAATAGAGGGTCTCACAATGAGCAGTTCTTC,CASSPGSNRGSHNEQFF
TRBV7-8,TRBJ2-7,NA,TRBD2,TGTGCCAGCAGCTTAGTTGCTAGCGGGAGCTACGAGCAGTACTTC,CASSLVASGSYEQYF
TRBV9,TRBJ2-1,NA,NA,TGTGCCAGCAGCCCTCGGGGGACCTCCTACAATGAGCAGTTCTTC,CASSPRGTSYNEQFF
TRBV27,TRBJ1-4,NA,NA,TGTGCCAGCAGCCTAGACGCAACTAATGAAAAACTGTTTTTT,CASSLDATNEKLFF
TRBV5-1,TRBJ2-7,NA,TRBD2,TGCGCCAGCAGCTTGGGGCTAGCGGGAGGACTAATCTACGAGCAGTACTTC,CASSLGLAGGLIYEQYF
TRBV19,TRBJ2-4,NA,TRBD1,TGTGCCAGTAGTCCGACAGGGGAAAACATTCAGTACTTC,CASSPTGENIQYF
TRBV5-4,TRBJ2-7,NA,NA,TGTGCCAGCAGCACAGCGGCTAGCTCCTACGAGCAGTACTTC,CASSTAASSYEQYF
TRBV27,TRBJ2-2,NA,NA,TGTGCCAGCAGTTTGTGGCAGGGGTACACCGGGGAGCTGTTTTTT,CASSLWQGYTGELFF
TRBV20-1,TRBJ2-7,NA,TRBD1,TGCAGTGCTAGAGCACAGGGGGGAGAGTACTTC,CSARAQGGEYF